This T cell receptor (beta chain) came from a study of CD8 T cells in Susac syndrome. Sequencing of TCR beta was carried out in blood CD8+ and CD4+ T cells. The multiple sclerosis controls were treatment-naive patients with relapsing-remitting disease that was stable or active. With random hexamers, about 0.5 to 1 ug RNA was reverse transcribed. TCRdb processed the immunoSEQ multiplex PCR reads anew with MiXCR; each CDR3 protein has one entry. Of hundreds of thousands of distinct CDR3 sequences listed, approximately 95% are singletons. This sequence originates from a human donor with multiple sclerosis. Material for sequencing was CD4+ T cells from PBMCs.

The CDR3 reads CASSQGPSGRASYF. CDR3 sequence (DNA): TGTGCCAGCAGCCAAGGTCCTAGCGGGAGGGCCTCGTACTTC. The chain carries TRBV3-1 and TRBJ2-7; 12 positions match TRBD2. V trimming: 1 base; J trimming: 12 bases; junction bases outside the gene matches: 7. This CDR3 is 14 amino acids long. Germline CDR1 LGHDT, CDR2 YNNKEL (reference sequence).